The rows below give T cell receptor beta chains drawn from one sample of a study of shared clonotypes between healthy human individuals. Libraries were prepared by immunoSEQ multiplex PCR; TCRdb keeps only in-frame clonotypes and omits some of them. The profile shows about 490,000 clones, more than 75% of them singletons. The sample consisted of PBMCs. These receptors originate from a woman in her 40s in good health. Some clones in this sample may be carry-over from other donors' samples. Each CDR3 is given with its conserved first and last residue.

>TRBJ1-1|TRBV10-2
CASGSGYTTEAFF
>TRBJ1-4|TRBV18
CASSLDTTLRGEKLFF
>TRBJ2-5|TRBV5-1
CASSLVSQGVRETQYF
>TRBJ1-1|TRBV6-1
CASRTTGRDTEAFF
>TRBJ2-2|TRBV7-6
CASSFLTNTGELFF
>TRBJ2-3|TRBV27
CASSLGSWVTDTQYF
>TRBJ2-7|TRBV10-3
CAISEPGTSGSYEQYF
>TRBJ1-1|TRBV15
CATSPRAPGSSTEAFF
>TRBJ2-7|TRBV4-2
CASSQDGYSGSPEPDEQYF
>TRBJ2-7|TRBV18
CASSPTLAASYEQYF
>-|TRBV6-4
CASSARPGSAHEQYF
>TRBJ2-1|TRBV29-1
CSVGGGSFSEQFF
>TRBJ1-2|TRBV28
CASAPGTVYGYTF
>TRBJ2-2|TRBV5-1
CASSWGPTGNTGELFF
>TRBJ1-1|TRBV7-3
CASSLGQYTEAFF
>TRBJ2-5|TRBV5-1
CASSRLAGVGETQYF
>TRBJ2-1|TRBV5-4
CASSSPGPSYNEQFF
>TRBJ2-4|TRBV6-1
CASSEQQGAKNIQYF
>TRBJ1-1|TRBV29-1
CSAGQTNTEAFF
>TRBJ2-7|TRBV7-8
CATRTGVVEQYF
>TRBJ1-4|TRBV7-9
CASSRTDARGEKLFF
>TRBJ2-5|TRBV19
CASSPGHLQETQYF
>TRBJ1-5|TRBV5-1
CASSLVRQGYRQPQHF
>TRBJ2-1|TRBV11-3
CASSPIAGGLGEQFF
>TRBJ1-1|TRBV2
CASRQSRGGRTEAFF
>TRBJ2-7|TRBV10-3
CAIENRDRGPHEQYF
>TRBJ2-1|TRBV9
CASSRTSGKGFNEQFF
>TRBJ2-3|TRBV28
CASSLLASGRGADTQYF
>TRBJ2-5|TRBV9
CASSANGGYQETQYF
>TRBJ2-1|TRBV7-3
CASSPTSGEYNEQFF
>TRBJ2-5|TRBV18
CASSLFGQGQETQYF
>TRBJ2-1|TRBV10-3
CAISDKQGWEQFF
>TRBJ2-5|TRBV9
CASSVSHSQETQYF
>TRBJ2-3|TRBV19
CASSMGLAEYTDTQYF
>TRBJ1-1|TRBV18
CASSPTGAHTEAFF
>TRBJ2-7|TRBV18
CASSPREGQGGYEQYF
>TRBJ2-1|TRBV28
CASGVEQFF
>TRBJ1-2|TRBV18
CASSPEGAATGGYTF
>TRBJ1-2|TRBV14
CASSPTRNYGYTF
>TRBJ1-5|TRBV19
CASSVGFRDQPQHF
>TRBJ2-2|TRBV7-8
CASSLYAGVANTGELFF
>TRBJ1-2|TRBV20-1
CSGGQGYGYTF
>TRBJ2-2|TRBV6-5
CASSYSGPRSGELFF
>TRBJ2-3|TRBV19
CASSVSGGSTDTQYF
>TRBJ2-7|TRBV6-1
CASSEGGTGAYEQYF
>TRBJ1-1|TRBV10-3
CAISAGSGTEAFF
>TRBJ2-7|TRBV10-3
CAISDPGADRPHEQYF